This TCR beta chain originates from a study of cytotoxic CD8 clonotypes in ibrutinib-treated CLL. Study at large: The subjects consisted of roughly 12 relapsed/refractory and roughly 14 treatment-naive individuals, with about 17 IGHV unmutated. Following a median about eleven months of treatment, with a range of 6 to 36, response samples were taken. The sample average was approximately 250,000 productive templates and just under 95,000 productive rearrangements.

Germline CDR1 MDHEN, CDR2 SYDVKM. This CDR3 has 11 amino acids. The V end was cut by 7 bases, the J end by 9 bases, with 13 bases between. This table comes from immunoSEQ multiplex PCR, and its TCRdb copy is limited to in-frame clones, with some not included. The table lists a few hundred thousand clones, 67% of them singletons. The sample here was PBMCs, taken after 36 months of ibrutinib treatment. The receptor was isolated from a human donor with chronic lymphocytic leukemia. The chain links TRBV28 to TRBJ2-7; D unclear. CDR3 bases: TGTGCCAGCACCTACAGCGCGTCGCAGTACTTC. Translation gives CASTYSASQYF. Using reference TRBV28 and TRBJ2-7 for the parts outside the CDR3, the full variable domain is DVKVTQSSRYLVKRTGEKVFLECVQDMDHENMFWYRQDPGLGLRLIYFSYDVKMKEKGDIPEGYSVSREKKERFSLILESASTNQTSMYLCASTYSASQYFGPGTRLTVT.